The present TCR beta chain was sequenced within a study of CD8+ T cells in alopecia areata. It was cDNA, reverse transcribed from extracted RNA, that served as the sequencing template. TCRdb's copy holds only in-frame clones and misses some; the assay was immunoSEQ multiplex PCR. This sample carries about 110,000 clones, 45% to 70% of them seen once, and the ten largest clones take roughly 20%. This clone is a singleton in its sample. The TCR was taken from a human donor in good health. Material for sequencing was CD8+ T cells sorted from blood.

The CDR3 DNA reads as TGTGCCTGGAGGCAAGACGTGGGGGATGGCTACACCTTC. It translates to CAWRQDVGDGYTF. The chain is built from TRBV30 and TRBJ1-2, with a weak D call TRBD1 (5 bases). The germline gives CDR1 GTSNPN, CDR2 SVGIG (reference sequence). V lost 3 bases and J lost 6, with 14 bases in between. The CDR3 length is 13 residues. Together with reference TRBV30 and TRBJ1-2, the CDR3 gives the full variable domain: SQTIHQWPATLVQPVGSPLSLECTVEGTSNPNLYWYRQAAGRGLQLLFYSVGIGQISSEVPQNLSASRPQDRQFILSSKKLLLSDSGFYLCAWRQDVGDGYTFGSGTRLTVV.